Listed below are T cell receptor beta chains from one sample, sequenced in a study of T cell repertoires in ileal Crohn's disease. Generated by immunoSEQ multiplex PCR, the TCRdb table keeps only in-frame clones and is missing some. The repertoire holds about 3,900 clones, with 85% as singletons. Specimen: ileal tissue. The receptors shown here come from an adult with Crohn's disease. Each CDR3 is given with its conserved first and last residue. The D gene is left open where the match is weak. Size values are once, few and many counts, or a class for expanded clones, and some rows have none.

d_call | j_call | clone_size | v_call | cdr3_aa | cdr3_nt
TRBD1 | TRBJ1-1 | . | TRBV19 | CASSQGQGRTEAFF | TGTGCCAGTAGTCAGGGACAGGGTCGGACTGAAGCTTTCTTT
. | TRBJ1-5 | . | TRBV6-5 | CASSLRREAPQHF | TGTGCCAGCAGTCTTCGCAGGGAAGCGCCCCAGCATTTT
TRBD1 | TRBJ2-1 | . | TRBV2 | CASSAGTGAGNEQFF | TGTGCCAGCAGTGCGGGGACAGGGGCGGGGAATGAGCAGTTCTTC
TRBD2 | TRBJ2-3 | . | TRBV5-5 | CASRKLASTDTQYF | TGTGCCAGCAGGAAACTAGCGTCCACAGATACGCAGTATTTT
TRBD1 | TRBJ1-2 | . | TRBV18 | CASSPGTERFYGYTF | TGTGCCAGCTCACCTGGGACAGAGAGATTCTATGGCTACACCTTC
TRBD2 | TRBJ2-3 | . | TRBV7-2 | CASSLGSSGGADTQYF | TGTGCCAGCAGCTTAGGGTCTAGCGGGGGGGCGGATACGCAGTATTTT
. | TRBJ2-1 | . | TRBV14 | CASSQGLGQRYNEQFF | TGTGCCAGCAGCCAAGGTTTGGGACAACGATACAATGAGCAGTTCTTC
TRBD1 | TRBJ2-4 | few | TRBV6-5 | CASSPNRGTNIQYF | TGTGCCAGCAGTCCTAACAGGGGAACCAACATTCAGTACTTC
TRBD1 | TRBJ2-2 | few | TRBV30 | CAWNRGLSGELFF | TGTGCCTGGAATAGGGGGCTGAGCGGGGAGCTGTTTTTT
TRBD1 | TRBJ1-2 | . | TRBV5-1 | CASTLTNRGSGYTF | TGCGCCAGCACCTTGACCAACAGGGGCAGTGGCTACACCTTC
TRBD2 | TRBJ2-5 | . | TRBV9 | CASSSRLAETQYF | TGTGCCAGCAGCTCCCGACTAGCAGAGACCCAGTACTTC
. | TRBJ2-3 | . | TRBV12-5 | CASAWGGSTDTQYF | TGTGCTAGTGCTTGGGGCGGAAGCACAGATACGCAGTATTTT
. | TRBJ1-1 | . | TRBV7-2 | CASSERGTEAFF | TGTGCCAGCAGCGAGAGAGGGACTGAAGCTTTCTTT
TRBD1 | TRBJ2-2 | . | TRBV5-1 | CASSPQGDTGELFF | TGCGCCAGCAGCCCCCAGGGGGACACCGGGGAGCTGTTTTTT
TRBD2 | TRBJ2-1 | . | TRBV6-5 | CASSSAGTSGGEQFF | TGTGCCAGCAGTTCTGCCGGGACTAGCGGGGGAGAGCAGTTCTTC
. | TRBJ1-2 | . | TRBV6-1 | CLGGDTGGYTF | TGCCTTGGGGGAGACACAGGGGGCTACACCTTC
. | TRBJ1-2 | . | TRBV18 | CASSTSREGNYGYTF | TGTGCCAGCTCTACAAGCAGGGAGGGTAACTATGGCTACACCTTC
. | TRBJ1-2 | . | TRBV15 | CATSRGGSTWGYTF | TGTGCCACCAGCCGCGGGGGGAGCACTTGGGGCTACACCTTC
. | TRBJ2-5 | . | TRBV4-3 | CASSQGLAQETQYF | TGCGCCAGCAGCCAGGGGCTAGCGCAAGAGACCCAGTACTTC
. | TRBJ1-3 | hyperexpanded | TRBV7-6 | CASSLQSSGNTIYF | TGTGCCAGCAGCCTACAGAGCTCTGGAAACACCATATATTTT
. | TRBJ1-2 | . | TRBV13 | CASSSTGNGYTF | TGTGCCAGCAGCTCGACGGGAAATGGCTACACCTTC
TRBD1 | TRBJ1-2 | . | TRBV19 | CASSSSGTAYGYTF | TGTGCCAGTAGTTCTTCCGGGACAGCGTATGGCTACACCTTC
. | TRBJ2-7 | . | TRBV18 | CASSPRPSMNEQYF | TGTGCCAGCTCACCTCGGCCTAGTATGAACGAGCAGTACTTC
TRBD1 | TRBJ1-2 | . | TRBV5-4 | CASSLPKAGTGNSYGYTF | TGTGCCAGCAGCTTGCCAAAAGCCGGGACAGGTAACTCCTATGGCTACACCTTC
. | TRBJ1-6 | . | TRBV7-3 | CATAQGYNSPLHF | TGTGCCACCGCCCAGGGGTATAATTCACCCCTCCACTTT
. | TRBJ1-6 | . | TRBV6-5 | CASSLHRDPEGSPLHF | TGTGCCAGCAGTTTACACCGGGACCCGGAGGGGTCACCCCTCCACTTT
. | TRBJ1-6 | . | TRBV28 | CASSFGGSSYNSPLHF | TGTGCCAGCAGTTTCGGAGGGAGCTCCTATAATTCACCCCTCCACTTT
. | TRBJ1-2 | . | TRBV29-1 | CSVEGAQNYGYTF | TGCAGCGTTGAGGGGGCGCAAAACTATGGCTACACCTTC
TRBD1 | TRBJ1-4 | . | TRBV5-8 | CASSPRTGAEKLFF | TGTGCCAGCAGCCCCCGGACAGGGGCTGAAAAACTGTTTTTT
. | TRBJ2-7 | few | TRBV12-5 | CASGLAGVEQYF | TGTGCTAGTGGTTTGGCCGGGGTCGAGCAGTACTTC
TRBD2 | TRBJ2-2 | . | TRBV2 | CASSDVSRGGRTGTGELFF | TGTGCCAGCAGTGATGTGTCTCGCGGGGGACGAACTGGCACCGGGGAGCTGTTTTTT
. | TRBJ2-7 | once | TRBV2 | CASSVGPYEQYF | TGTGCCAGCAGTGTGGGGCCCTACGAGCAGTACTTC
TRBD1 | TRBJ2-7 | . | TRBV5-5 | CASSAGQGAREQYF | TGTGCCAGCAGCGCGGGACAGGGGGCGCGAGAGCAGTACTTC
TRBD2 | TRBJ2-1 | . | TRBV7-9 | CASSLPGLAGVGQFF | TGTGCCAGCAGCTTACCAGGACTAGCGGGGGTGGGGCAGTTCTTC
TRBD2 | TRBJ2-2 | . | TRBV7-9 | CASRPSGGDFLGDTGELFF | TGTGCCAGCAGGCCAAGCGGGGGGGATTTCTTAGGCGACACCGGGGAGCTGTTTTTT
. | TRBJ2-7 | few | TRBV15 | CATSNPDRLGYEQYF | TGTGCCACCAGCAACCCGGACAGATTGGGTTACGAGCAGTACTTC
. | TRBJ1-2 | . | TRBV11-2 | CASSLEAGADGYTF | TGTGCCAGCAGCTTAGAGGCAGGGGCAGATGGCTACACCTTC
. | TRBJ1-5 | . | TRBV7-2 | CASRVRSHEFNQPQHF | TGTGCCAGCAGAGTTAGGAGTCATGAATTCAATCAGCCCCAGCATTTT
. | TRBJ1-6 | once | TRBV7-7 | CASSLGGPGHNSPLHF | TGTGCCAGCAGCTTAGGAGGGCCGGGTCATAATTCACCCCTCCACTTT
TRBD1 | TRBJ1-2 | . | TRBV30 | CAWSEQGALGYTF | TGTGCCTGGAGTGAACAGGGGGCGCTTGGCTACACCTTC
TRBD2 | TRBJ2-2 | . | TRBV5-1 | CASSYSGGSTGELFF | TGCGCCAGCAGCTATAGCGGGGGGTCCACCGGGGAGCTGTTTTTT
TRBD1 | TRBJ2-5 | once | TRBV6-1 | CASSEAFGQGWKTQYF | TGTGCCAGCAGTGAAGCGTTCGGACAGGGGTGGAAGACCCAGTACTTC
TRBD1 | TRBJ2-3 | . | TRBV6-5 | CASSYSGTAPDTQYF | TGTGCCAGCAGTTACTCCGGGACAGCTCCAGATACGCAGTATTTT
TRBD1 | TRBJ1-2 | . | TRBV4-1 | CASSQDPGTDYGYTF | TGCGCCAGCAGCCAAGACCCGGGGACAGACTATGGCTACACCTTC
TRBD1 | TRBJ2-7 | once | TRBV9 | CASSAWTGGISGDEQYF | TGTGCCAGCAGCGCCTGGACAGGGGGCATTTCAGGGGACGAGCAGTACTTC
TRBD1 | TRBJ1-5 | . | TRBV10-3 | CATTKSDREQPQHF | TGTGCCACGACCAAATCGGACAGGGAACAGCCCCAGCATTTT
. | TRBJ1-2 | . | TRBV7-8 | CASSLLEGVDYGYTF | TGTGCCAGCAGCTTATTAGAGGGGGTGGACTATGGCTACACCTTC
. | TRBJ2-2 | once | TRBV10-3 | CAISEGQRTGELFF | TGTGCCATCAGTGAGGGACAGCGTACCGGGGAGCTGTTTTTT
TRBD1 | TRBJ1-4 | . | TRBV2 | CASSPGQGYEKLFF | TGTGCCAGCAGTCCGGGACAGGGATATGAAAAACTGTTTTTT
TRBD1 | TRBJ2-2 | once | TRBV5-1 | CASSPPTGAGTGELFF | TGCGCCAGCAGCCCTCCTACAGGGGCAGGGACCGGGGAGCTGTTTTTT
TRBD1 | TRBJ1-5 | once | TRBV6-5 | CASSTDRANQPQHF | TGTGCCAGCAGTACGGACAGGGCCAATCAGCCCCAGCATTTT
TRBD2 | TRBJ2-1 | few | TRBV7-2 | CASSPAGGDRSYNGQFF | TGTGCCAGCAGTCCCGCGGGAGGGGACCGCTCCTACAATGGGCAGTTCTTC
. | TRBJ1-1 | . | TRBV5-1 | CASSLDSLNTEAFF | TGCGCCAGCAGCTTGGATTCGTTGAACACTGAAGCTTTCTTT
. | TRBJ1-5 | once | TRBV6-4 | CASSGRDSNQPQHF | TGTGCCAGCAGCGGACGGGATAGCAATCAGCCCCAGCATTTT